This T cell receptor beta chain emerged from a study of cytomegalovirus exposure and HLA in healthy donors. Regarding the study as a whole: Analyses of presence/absence relied on an assumption of roughly uniform sequencing depth across donors. The sole available immune exposure information was CMV serostatus. 164 TCR beta chains were listed as cytomegalovirus-associated.

On this clone: Antigen unknown.

Primers for the PCR totalled 60 Vbeta and 13 Jbeta. In the original analysis: Per a later analysis, the number of unique TCR beta chains was approximately 73 million, of which about 11 million were shared. TCRdb's copy holds only in-frame clones and misses some; the assay was immunoSEQ multiplex PCR. D and trimming come from the DNA, and the V and J calls and clone size come from that table. The sample yields 150,000 to 200,000 clones, 68% seen once. The sequence was collected from a young man in good health and CMV-seropositive. Material: PBMCs.

CDR3 DNA: TGTGCTAGTGGTTTGGCCCAAGGTGAGGAACTAGCGGGAGCCTACTCCTACGAGCAGTACTTC. As protein: CASGLAQGEELAGAYSYEQYF. The chain is built from TRBV12-5 and TRBJ2-7; 11 bases are a match to TRBD2. CDR3 length: 21 amino acids. Looked up from germline, CDR1 is LGHNT and CDR2 is FRNRAP. J gave up 0 bases and V 1 base, and 17 bases lay outside the gene matches.